This T cell receptor (beta chain) was sequenced for a study of vaccination and CD4 T cells after COVID-19. Indicated treatment: roughly nine-day PBMC culture with coronavirus spike peptide pools or control peptides (ViraFEST assay). V was clipped by 2 bases and J by 0 bases; unmatched bases: 7. CDR3 length: 18 amino acids. CDR1 and CDR2 (germline): MNHEY, SVGAGI. Only one count was recorded for this clonotype. The antigen is not known. The Oncomine TCR Beta short-read assay was applied to DNA of cultured CD4+ T cells. One entry per CDR3 protein, called by TCRdb with MiXCR from the PCR reads. The data show about 23,000 distinct CDR3 sequences, around three fifths seen once.

The sequence was obtained from a human donor who had recovered from COVID-19. The material sequenced was CD4+ T cells from blood, cultured in vitro. The chain is built from TRBV6-5 and TRBJ2-1; 10 positions agree with TRBD1. CDR3: CASSYNRDRGSSYNEQFF. CDR3 bases: TGTGCCAGCAGTTACAACCGGGACAGGGGTAGCTCCTACAATGAGCAGTTCTTC.